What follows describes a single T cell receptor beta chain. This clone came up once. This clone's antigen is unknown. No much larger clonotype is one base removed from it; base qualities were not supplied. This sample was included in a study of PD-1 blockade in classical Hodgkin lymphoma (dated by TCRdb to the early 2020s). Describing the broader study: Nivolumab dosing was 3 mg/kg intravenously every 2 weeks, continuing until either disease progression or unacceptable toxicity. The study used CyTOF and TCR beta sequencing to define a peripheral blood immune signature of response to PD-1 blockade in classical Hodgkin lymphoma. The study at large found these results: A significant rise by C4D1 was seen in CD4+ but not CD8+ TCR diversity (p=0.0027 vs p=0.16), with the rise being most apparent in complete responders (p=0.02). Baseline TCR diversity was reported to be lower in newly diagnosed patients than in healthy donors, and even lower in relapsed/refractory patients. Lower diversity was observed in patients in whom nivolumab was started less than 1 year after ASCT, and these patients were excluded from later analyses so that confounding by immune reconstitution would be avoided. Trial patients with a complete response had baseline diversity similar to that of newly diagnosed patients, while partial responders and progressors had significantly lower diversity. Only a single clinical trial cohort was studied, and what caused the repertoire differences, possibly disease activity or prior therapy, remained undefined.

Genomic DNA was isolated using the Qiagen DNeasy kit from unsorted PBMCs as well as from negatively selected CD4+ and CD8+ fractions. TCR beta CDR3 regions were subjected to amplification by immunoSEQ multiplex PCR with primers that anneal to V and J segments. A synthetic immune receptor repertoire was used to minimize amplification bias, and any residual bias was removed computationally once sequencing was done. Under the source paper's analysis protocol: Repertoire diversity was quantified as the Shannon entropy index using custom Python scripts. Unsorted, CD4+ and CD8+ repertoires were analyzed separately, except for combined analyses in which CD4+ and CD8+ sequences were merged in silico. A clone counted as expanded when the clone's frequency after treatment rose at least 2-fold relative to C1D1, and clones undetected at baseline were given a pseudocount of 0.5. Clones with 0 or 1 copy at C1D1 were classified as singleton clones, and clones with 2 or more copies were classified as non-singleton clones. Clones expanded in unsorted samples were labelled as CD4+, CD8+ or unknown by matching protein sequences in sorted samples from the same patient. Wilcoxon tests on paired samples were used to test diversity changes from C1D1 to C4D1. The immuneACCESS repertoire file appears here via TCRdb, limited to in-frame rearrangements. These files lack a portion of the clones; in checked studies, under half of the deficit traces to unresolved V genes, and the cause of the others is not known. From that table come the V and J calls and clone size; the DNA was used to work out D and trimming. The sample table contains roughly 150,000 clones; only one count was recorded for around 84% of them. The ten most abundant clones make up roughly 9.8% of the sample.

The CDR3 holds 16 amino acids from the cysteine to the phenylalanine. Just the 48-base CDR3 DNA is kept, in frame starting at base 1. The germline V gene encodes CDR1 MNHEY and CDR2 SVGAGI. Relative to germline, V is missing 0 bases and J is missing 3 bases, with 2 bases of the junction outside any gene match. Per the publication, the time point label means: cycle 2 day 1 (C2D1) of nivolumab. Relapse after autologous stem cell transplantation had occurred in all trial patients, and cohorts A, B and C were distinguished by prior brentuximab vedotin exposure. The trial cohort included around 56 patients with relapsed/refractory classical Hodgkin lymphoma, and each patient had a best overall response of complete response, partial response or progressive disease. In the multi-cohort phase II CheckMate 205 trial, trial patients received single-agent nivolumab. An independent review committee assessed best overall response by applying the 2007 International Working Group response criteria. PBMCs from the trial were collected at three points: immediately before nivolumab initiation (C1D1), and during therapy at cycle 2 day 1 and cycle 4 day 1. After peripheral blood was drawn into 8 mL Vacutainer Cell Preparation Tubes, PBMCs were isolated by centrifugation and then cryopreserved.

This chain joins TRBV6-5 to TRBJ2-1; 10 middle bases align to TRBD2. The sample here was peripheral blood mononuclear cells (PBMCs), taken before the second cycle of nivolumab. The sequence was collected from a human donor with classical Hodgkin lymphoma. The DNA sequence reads TGTGCCAGCAGTTACTCTGCTAGCGGGAGCTACAATGAGCAGTTCTTC. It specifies CASSYSASGSYNEQFF.